This entry is about one T cell receptor (beta chain). Its antigen is still unknown. TCRdb's table, derived via immunoSEQ multiplex PCR, lists solely in-frame clones and lacks some. The sample includes approximately 80,000 clones, about 89% of them seen just once. Germline V gives CDR1 MNHNS, CDR2 SASEGT. CDR3 length: 14 amino acids. V gave up 4 bases and J gave up 7 bases; unmatched junction bases: 3. The record originates from a study of graft-versus-host responses after intestinal transplantation. The overall study: Transplants were multivisceral, liver-intestinal, or isolated intestinal. Following induction with anti-thymocyte globulin, all recipients were given tacrolimus and steroids for around three years.

Study conclusions and caveats: Across patients carrying graft-donor T cell macrochimerism, allografts held high graft-versus-host to host-versus-graft clonal ratios. There were GvH clones found in recipient marrow, and some of them appeared first in ileum or blood.

The source is a human donor who received an intestinal transplant. The sample consisted of unstimulated CD4+ T cells sorted from spleen or lymph node cells, taken before intestinal transplant. The chain joins TRBV6-1 to TRBJ1-6, with TRBD1 matching 8 bases. CDR3 sequence: CASSARQGNSPLHF. CDR3 coding DNA: TGTGCCAGCAGTGCCCGACAGGGGAATTCACCCCTCCACTTT.